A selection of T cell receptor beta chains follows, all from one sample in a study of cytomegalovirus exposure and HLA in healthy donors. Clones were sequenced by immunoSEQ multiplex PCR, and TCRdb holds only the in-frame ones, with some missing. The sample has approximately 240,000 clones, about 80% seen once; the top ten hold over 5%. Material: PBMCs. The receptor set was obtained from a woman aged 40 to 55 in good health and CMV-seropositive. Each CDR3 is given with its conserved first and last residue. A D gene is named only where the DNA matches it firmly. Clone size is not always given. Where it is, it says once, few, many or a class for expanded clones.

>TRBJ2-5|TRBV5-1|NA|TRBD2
CASSTGLAGGYQETQYF
TGCGCCAGCAGCACGGGACTAGCGGGAGGGTACCAAGAGACCCAGTACTTC
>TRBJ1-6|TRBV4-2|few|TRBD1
CASSQSTTGGGSPLHF
TGTGCCAGCAGCCAGTCAACGACAGGGGGCGGATCACCCCTCCACTTT
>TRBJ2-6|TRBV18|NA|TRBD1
CASQKQGTSGANVLTF
TGTGCCAGCCAAAAACAGGGGACCTCTGGGGCCAACGTCCTGACTTTC
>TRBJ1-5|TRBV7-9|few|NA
CASSMGGQPQHF
TGTGCCAGCAGCATGGGGGGGCAGCCCCAGCATTTT
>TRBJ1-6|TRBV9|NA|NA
CASSVETGRAALHF
TGTGCCAGCAGCGTCGAGACGGGCAGGGCGGCCCTCCACTTT
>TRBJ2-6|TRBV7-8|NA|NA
CASSFVSGANVLTF
TGTGCCAGCAGCTTCGTATCCGGGGCCAACGTCCTGACTTTC
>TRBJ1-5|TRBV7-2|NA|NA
CASSPGRGDSNQPQHF
TGTGCCAGCAGCCCAGGGAGGGGTGATAGCAATCAGCCCCAGCATTTT
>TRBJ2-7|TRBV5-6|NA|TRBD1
CASSLGDRGIYEQYF
TGCGCCAGCAGCTTGGGGGACAGGGGGATCTACGAGCAGTACTTC
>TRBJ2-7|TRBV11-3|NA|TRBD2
CASSSFGLAGPSYEQYF
TGTGCCAGCAGCTCCTTCGGACTAGCGGGACCTTCCTACGAGCAGTACTTC
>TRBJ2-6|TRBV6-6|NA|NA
CASAGSSGANVLTF
TGTGCCAGCGCTGGTAGCTCTGGGGCCAACGTCCTGACTTTC
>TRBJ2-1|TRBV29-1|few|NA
CSVEVTSDNEQFF
TGCAGCGTTGAAGTTACTAGTGACAATGAGCAGTTCTTC
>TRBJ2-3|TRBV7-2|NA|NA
CASSLFAPGQSTDTQYF
TGTGCCAGCAGCTTGTTTGCGCCAGGACAGAGTACAGATACGCAGTATTTT
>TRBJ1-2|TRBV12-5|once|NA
CASGLDSAGKYGYTF
TGTGCTAGTGGTTTGGATTCGGCGGGAAAATATGGCTACACCTTC
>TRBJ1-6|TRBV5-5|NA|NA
CASSLGGGSSNSPLHF
TGTGCCAGCAGCCTCGGGGGGGGAAGCAGCAATTCACCCCTCCACTTT
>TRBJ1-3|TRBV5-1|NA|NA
CASSLGHSTPGSGNTIYF
TGCGCCAGCAGCCTAGGTCACTCGACTCCTGGCTCTGGAAACACCATATATTTT
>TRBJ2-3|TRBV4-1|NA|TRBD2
CASSLFSSGTTDTQYF
TGCGCCAGCAGCCTATTCTCTAGCGGGACCACAGATACGCAGTATTTT
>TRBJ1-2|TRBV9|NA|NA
CASSPQAYNYGYTF
TGTGCCAGCAGCCCCCAGGCTTATAACTATGGCTACACCTTC
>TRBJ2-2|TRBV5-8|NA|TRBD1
CASSLVGDRAGELFF
TGTGCCAGCAGCTTGGTAGGCGACAGGGCCGGGGAGCTGTTTTTT
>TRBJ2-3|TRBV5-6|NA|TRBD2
CASSPRAGRSADTQYF
TGTGCCAGCAGCCCCAGAGCGGGAAGGTCTGCAGATACGCAGTATTTT
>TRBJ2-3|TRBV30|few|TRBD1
CAWSLLQGNTDTQYF
TGTGCCTGGAGTCTATTACAGGGGAACACAGATACGCAGTATTTT
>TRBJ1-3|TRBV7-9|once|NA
CSSSQYRATSGNTIYF
TGTTCCAGCAGCCAATACAGGGCGACCTCTGGAAACACCATATATTTT
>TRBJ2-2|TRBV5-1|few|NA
CASSFYIDTPNTGELFF
TGCGCCAGCAGCTTTTACATCGACACTCCGAACACCGGGGAGCTGTTTTTT
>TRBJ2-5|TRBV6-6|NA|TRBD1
CASSYGRGQETQYF
TGTGCCAGCAGTTACGGCAGGGGGCAAGAGACCCAGTACTTC
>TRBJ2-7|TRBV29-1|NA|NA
CSVGQVSYEQYF
TGCAGCGTGGGACAAGTCTCCTACGAGCAGTACTTC
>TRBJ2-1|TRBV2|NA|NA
CASRGGVRLLDEQFF
TGTGCCAGCAGAGGGGGAGTAAGGCTTTTAGATGAGCAGTTCTTC
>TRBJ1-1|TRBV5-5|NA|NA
CASSLNEGLNTEAFF
TGTGCCAGCAGCTTAAATGAGGGTTTGAACACTGAAGCTTTCTTT
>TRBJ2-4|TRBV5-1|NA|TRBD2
CASSPLPGLAGGPPNIQYF
TGCGCCAGCAGCCCGCTACCGGGACTAGCGGGGGGGCCACCAAACATTCAGTACTTC
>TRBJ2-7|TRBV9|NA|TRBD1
CASSGRGDRGRYEQYF
TGTGCCAGCAGCGGACGCGGGGACAGGGGGAGGTACGAGCAGTACTTC
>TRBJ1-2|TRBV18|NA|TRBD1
CASSPLDRAGSNYGYTF
TGTGCCAGCTCACCCCTTGACAGGGCCGGAAGTAACTATGGCTACACCTTC
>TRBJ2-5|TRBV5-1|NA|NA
CASSLEPDTVETQYF
TGCGCCAGCAGCTTGGAGCCCGACACTGTAGAGACCCAGTACTTC
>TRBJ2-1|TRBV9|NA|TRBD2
CASSTLVGGRTHRDEQFF
TGTGCCAGCAGCACCCTCGTGGGGGGGAGGACCCATAGGGATGAGCAGTTCTTC
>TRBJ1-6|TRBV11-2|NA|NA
CASSPPGNSPLHF
TGTGCCAGCAGCCCCCCAGGGAATTCACCCCTCCACTTT